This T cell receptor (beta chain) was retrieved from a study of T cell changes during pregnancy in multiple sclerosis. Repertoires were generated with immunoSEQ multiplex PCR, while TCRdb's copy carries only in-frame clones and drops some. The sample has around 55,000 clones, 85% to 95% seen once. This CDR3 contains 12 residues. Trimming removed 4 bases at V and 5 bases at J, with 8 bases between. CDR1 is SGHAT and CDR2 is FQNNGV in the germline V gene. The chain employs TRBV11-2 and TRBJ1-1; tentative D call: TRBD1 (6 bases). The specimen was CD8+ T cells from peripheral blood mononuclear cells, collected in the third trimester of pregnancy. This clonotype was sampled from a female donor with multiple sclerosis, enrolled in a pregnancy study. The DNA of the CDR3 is TGTGCCAGCAGCTCCACAGGGACTGAAGCTTTCTTT. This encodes CASSSTGTEAFF.